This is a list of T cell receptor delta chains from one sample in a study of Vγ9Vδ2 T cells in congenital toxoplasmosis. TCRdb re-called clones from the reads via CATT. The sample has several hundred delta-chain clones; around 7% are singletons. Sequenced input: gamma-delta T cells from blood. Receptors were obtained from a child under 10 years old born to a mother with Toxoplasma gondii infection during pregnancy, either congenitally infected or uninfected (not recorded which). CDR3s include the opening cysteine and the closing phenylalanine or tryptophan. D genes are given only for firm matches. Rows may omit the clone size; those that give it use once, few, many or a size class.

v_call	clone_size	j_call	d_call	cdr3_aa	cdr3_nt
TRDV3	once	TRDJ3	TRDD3	CAFLNRTGGEVRRSWDTRQMFF	TGTGCCTTTCTGAATCGTACTGGGGGAGAAGTCCGTCGGTCCTGGGACACCCGACAGATGTTTTTC
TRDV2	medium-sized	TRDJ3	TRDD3	CACDSTGGSWDTRQMFF	TGTGCCTGTGACAGTACTGGGGGATCCTGGGACACCCGACAGATGTTTTTC
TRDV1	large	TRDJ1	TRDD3	CALGELVHHLRSWGLTDKLIF	TGTGCTCTTGGGGAACTTGTTCATCATTTAAGGTCCTGGGGGTTGACCGATAAACTCATCTTT
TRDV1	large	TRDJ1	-	CALGELYPYWEILTDKLIF	TGTGCTCTTGGGGAACTCTACCCGTACTGGGAGATCCTCACCGATAAACTCATCTTT
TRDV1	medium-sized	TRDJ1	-	CALEGPRSADKLIF	TGTGCTCTTGAGGGCCCACGCTCCGCCGATAAACTCATCTTT
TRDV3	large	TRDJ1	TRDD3	CAFPNSFTTVLGEYTDKLIF	TGTGCCTTCCCCAACTCCTTCACTACGGTACTGGGGGAATACACCGATAAACTCATCTTT
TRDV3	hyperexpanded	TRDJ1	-	CASRVPYTDKLIF	TGTGCCTCTAGGGTCCCATACACCGATAAACTCATCTTT
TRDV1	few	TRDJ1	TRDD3	CALGELPLFLSHGDTSGTDKLIF	TGTGCTCTTGGGGAATTACCCCTTTTCCTAAGCCACGGGGATACGTCGGGAACCGATAAACTCATCTTT
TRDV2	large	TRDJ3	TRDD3	CACDTVLGDSSWDTRQMFF	TGTGCCTGTGACACCGTACTGGGGGATAGCTCCTGGGACACCCGACAGATGTTTTTC
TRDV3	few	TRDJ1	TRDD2	CASIPFLPINLSEEWDSTDKLIF	TGTGCCTCCATACCCTTCCTACCTATCAACCTTAGTGAGGAGTGGGATTCCACCGATAAACTCATCTTT
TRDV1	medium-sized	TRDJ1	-	CALGELRSYSSYQQYTDKLIF	TGTGCTCTTGGGGAACTGAGGTCCTACTCGTCCTATCAGCAATACACCGATAAACTCATCTTT
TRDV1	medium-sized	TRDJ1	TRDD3	CALGTNLLGWGPYTDKLIF	TGTGCTCTTGGGACCAATCTCCTTGGCTGGGGGCCGTACACCGATAAACTCATCTTT
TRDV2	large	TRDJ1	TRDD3	CACDRTDFWGIRGGTDKLIF	TGTGCCTGTGACCGTACAGACTTCTGGGGGATACGAGGGGGGACCGATAAACTCATCTTT
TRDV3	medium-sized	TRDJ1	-	CAFLHSGTYTDKLIF	TGTGCCTTTCTCCACTCGGGGACCTACACCGATAAACTCATCTTT
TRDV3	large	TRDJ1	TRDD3	CASTRIPTTGGSYTDKLIF	TGTGCCTCTACCAGAATTCCGACGACTGGGGGGAGTTACACCGATAAACTCATCTTT
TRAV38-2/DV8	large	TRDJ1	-	CAYSYLHTDKLIF	TGTGCTTATAGCTACCTCCACACCGATAAACTCATCTTT
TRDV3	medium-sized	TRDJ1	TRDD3	CAFLSLGEPDTDKLIF	TGTGCCTTTCTTTCACTGGGGGAACCGGACACCGATAAACTCATCTTT
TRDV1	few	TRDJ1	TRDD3	CALGEFSPILGDSFKLIF	TGTGCTCTTGGGGAATTTTCCCCCATTCTGGGGGATAGTTTTAAACTCATCTTT
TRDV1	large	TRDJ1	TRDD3	CALGRRGDTATRTTDKLIF	TGTGCTCTTGGGCGGCGAGGGGATACGGCGACACGTACAACCGATAAACTCATCTTT
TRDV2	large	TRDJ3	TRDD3	CACDTMGDTWDTRQMFF	TGTGCCTGTGACACAATGGGGGACACCTGGGACACCCGACAGATGTTTTTC
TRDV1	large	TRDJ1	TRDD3	CALGASRSYEYWGLLLYTDKLIF	TGTGCTCTTGGGGCATCAAGGTCCTACGAGTACTGGGGGCTCCTTCTTTACACCGATAAACTCATCTTT
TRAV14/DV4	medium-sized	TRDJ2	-	CAMREGFQTAQLFF	TGTGCAATGAGAGAGGGATTCCAGACAGCACAACTCTTCTTT
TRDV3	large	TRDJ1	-	CAFLGSASETDKLIF	TGTGCCTTCCTGGGGTCCGCATCGGAAACCGATAAACTCATCTTT
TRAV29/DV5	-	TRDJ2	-	CAASEAGDGTAQLFF	TGTGCAGCAAGCGAGGCCGGGGATGGGACAGCACAACTCTTCTTT
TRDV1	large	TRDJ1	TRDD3	CALGEPRSFLHWGIWYTDKLIF	TGTGCTCTTGGGGAACCCAGGAGCTTCCTCCACTGGGGGATATGGTACACCGATAAACTCATCTTT
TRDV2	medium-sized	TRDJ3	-	CACDRPSSWDTRQMFF	TGTGCCTGTGACCGCCCTAGCTCCTGGGACACCCGACAGATGTTTTTC
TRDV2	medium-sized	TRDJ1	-	CAWFPGGGSPYTDKLIF	TGTGCCTGGTTTCCTGGCGGGGGGTCTCCGTACACCGATAAACTCATCTTT
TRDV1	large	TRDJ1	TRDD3	CALGELIPTRGIRADKLIF	TGTGCTCTTGGGGAACTCATTCCGACCCGGGGGATACGGGCCGATAAACTCATCTTT
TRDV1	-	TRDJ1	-	CALGDLPRSYRRSLRYVTDKLIF	TGTGCTCTTGGGGACCTACCGCGTTCCTACAGGCGGTCACTCAGATACGTCACCGATAAACTCATCTTT
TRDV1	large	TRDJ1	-	CALGELGPMGYTDKLIF	TGTGCTCTTGGGGAACTGGGGCCTATGGGGTACACCGATAAACTCATCTTT
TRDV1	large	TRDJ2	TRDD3	CALGELAPLQGYEVGSFLTAQLFF	TGTGCTCTTGGGGAACTAGCCCCACTACAGGGATACGAGGTAGGGTCCTTTTTGACAGCACAACTCTTCTTT
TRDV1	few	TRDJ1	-	CALGERYLYTDKLIF	TGTGCTCTTGGGGAACGATACCTTTACACCGATAAACTCATCTTT
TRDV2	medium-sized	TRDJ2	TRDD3	CACDTLGDPALTAQLFF	TGTGCCTGTGACACGCTGGGGGATCCCGCTTTGACAGCACAACTCTTCTTT